This TCR beta chain was identified during a study of blood T cell repertoires in COVID-19. Overall study: The United States, Italy and Spain provided the acute and convalescent COVID-19 samples. PBMCs, B-cell-depleted T cells, or T cells were the source of the cDNA or gDNA that made up the material.

In the authors' methods: Quantification of nucleated cells was approximated via reference gene primer amplification. The data were produced by immunoSEQ multiplex PCR, yet TCRdb's version contains in-frame clones alone and is incomplete. V and J calls and clone size are given by that table; D and trimming were obtained from the DNA. The table shows approximately 94,000 clones, with 75% to 95% occurring only once. This clone has more than one count but fewer than ten. The length of the CDR3 is 13 residues. The germline gives CDR1 MNHEY, CDR2 SVGAGI. The V gene lost 0 bases and the J gene lost 7 bases, with 7 bases spanning the gap.

The rearrangement links TRBV6-5 to TRBJ1-5; D gene ambiguous. The sequence derives from a woman in her fifties or sixties in a cohort sampled during active COVID-19. The sequenced sample was peripheral blood. The CDR3 DNA reads TGTGCCAGCAGTTACTCGCCAGCGCAGCCCCAGCATTTT. Translation gives CASSYSPAQPQHF.